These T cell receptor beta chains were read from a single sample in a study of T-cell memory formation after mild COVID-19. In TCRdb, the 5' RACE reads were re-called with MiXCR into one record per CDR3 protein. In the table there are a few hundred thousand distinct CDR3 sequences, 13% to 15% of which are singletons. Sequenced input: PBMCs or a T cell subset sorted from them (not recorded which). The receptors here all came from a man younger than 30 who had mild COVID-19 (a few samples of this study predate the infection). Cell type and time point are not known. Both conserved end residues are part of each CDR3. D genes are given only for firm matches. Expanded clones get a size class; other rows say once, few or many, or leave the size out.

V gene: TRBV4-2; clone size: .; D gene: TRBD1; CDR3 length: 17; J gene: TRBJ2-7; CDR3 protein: CASSQLIRDRGRREQYF; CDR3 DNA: TGTGCCAGCAGCCAACTAATCCGGGACAGGGGGCGGAGGGAGCAGTACTTC
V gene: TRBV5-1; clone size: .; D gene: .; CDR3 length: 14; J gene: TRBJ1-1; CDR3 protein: CASSLVGEDTEAFF; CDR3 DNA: TGCGCCAGCAGCTTGGTTGGGGAGGACACTGAAGCTTTCTTT
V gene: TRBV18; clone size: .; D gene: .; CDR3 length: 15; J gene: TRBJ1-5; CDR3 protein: CASSPPGPLNQPQHF; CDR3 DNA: TGTGCCAGCTCACCACCGGGACCGCTCAATCAGCCCCAGCATTTT
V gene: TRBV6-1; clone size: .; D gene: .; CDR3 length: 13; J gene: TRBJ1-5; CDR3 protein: CASSDSRNQPQHF; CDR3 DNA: TGTGCCAGCAGTGACTCCAGAAATCAGCCCCAGCATTTT
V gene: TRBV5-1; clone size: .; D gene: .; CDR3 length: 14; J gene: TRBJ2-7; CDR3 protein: CASRERAETYEQYF; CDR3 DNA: TGCGCCAGCAGGGAGCGGGCCGAAACCTACGAGCAGTACTTC
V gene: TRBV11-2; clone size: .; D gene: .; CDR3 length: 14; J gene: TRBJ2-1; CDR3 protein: CASSPRGVTDEQFF; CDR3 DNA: TGTGCCAGCAGCCCTCGAGGAGTTACCGATGAGCAGTTCTTC
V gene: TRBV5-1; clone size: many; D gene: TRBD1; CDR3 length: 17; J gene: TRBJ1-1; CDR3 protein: CASSLVGTGGAYTEAFF; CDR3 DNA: TGCGCCAGCAGCTTGGTCGGGACAGGGGGCGCGTACACTGAAGCTTTCTTT
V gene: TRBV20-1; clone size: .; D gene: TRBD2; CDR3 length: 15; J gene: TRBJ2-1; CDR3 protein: CSASPSTSGANEQFF; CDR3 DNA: TGCAGTGCTAGCCCCTCAACTAGCGGGGCGAATGAGCAGTTCTTC
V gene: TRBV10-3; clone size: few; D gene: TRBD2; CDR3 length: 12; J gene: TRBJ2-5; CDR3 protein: CAIRASGETQYF; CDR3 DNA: TGTGCCATCAGGGCTAGCGGGGAGACCCAGTACTTC
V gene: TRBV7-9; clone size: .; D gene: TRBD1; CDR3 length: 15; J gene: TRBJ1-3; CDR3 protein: CASSPTGITGNTIYF; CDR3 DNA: TGTGCCAGCAGCCCGACAGGGATAACTGGAAACACCATATATTTT
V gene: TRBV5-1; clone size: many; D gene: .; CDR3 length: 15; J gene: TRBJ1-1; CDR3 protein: CASSLVGGDYTEAFF; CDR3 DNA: TGCGCCAGCAGCTTGGTTGGGGGCGATTACACTGAAGCTTTCTTT